What follows are 22 T cell receptor beta chains derived from one specimen sequenced in a study of OX40 agonist ivuxolimab in advanced cancers. The assay was immunoSEQ multiplex PCR, and TCRdb's table has in-frame clones only and misses some. In the table there are around 66,000 clones, 75% to 90% of which are singletons. Sequences were derived from CD4+ or CD8+ T cells sorted from blood, sampled in a trial of the OX40 agonist ivuxolimab. Receptor source: an adult with an advanced solid tumor such as melanoma, head and neck, liver or kidney cancer.

This clone was detected once. The rearrangement links TRBV5-1 to TRBJ2-1, with D unresolved. The V end was cut by 1 base, the J end by 8 bases, with 10 bases between. Germline V gene data show CDR1 as SGHRS and CDR2 as YFSETQ. The CDR3 totals 13 residues. DNA of the CDR3: TGCGCCAGCAGCTTGATGGGAAAACATGAGCAGTTCTTC. Its translation is CASSLMGKHEQFF.

In its sample, this clone was seen a few times. The rearrangement joins TRBV6-1 to TRBJ1-5; D not certain. This CDR3 has 15 residues. Trimming took off 5 bases at V and 2 bases at J, with 13 bases between the two ends. The germline gives CDR1 MNHNS, CDR2 SASEGT. The CDR3: CASSSAIAGNQPQHF. DNA of the CDR3: TGTGCCAGCAGTTCGGCCATCGCGGGCAATCAGCCCCAGCATTTT.

This clone was recorded only once. The chain combines TRBV6-5 with TRBJ1-1; D is undetermined. V was trimmed by 0 bases and J by 0 bases, leaving 8 bases between them. CDR3 length: 15 amino acids. Germline V gene sequence: CDR1 MNHEY, CDR2 SVGAGI. The CDR3 coding sequence is TGTGCCAGCAGTTACTCGATAAGCATGAACACTGAAGCTTTCTTT. Its protein is CASSYSISMNTEAFF.

The chain uses TRBV29-1 and TRBJ1-1; no reliable D call. The CDR3 runs to 13 residues. V lost 5 bases to trimming and J lost 3 bases, with 13 bases between them. CDR1 is SQVTM and CDR2 is ANQGSEA in the germline V gene. CDR3 nucleotides: TGCAGCGTTATGGTTGGTCGAGACACTGAAGCTTTCTTT. As protein: CSVMVGRDTEAFF.

The sample holds a few counts of this clone. V is TRBV2 and J is TRBJ2-5; D perhaps matches TRBD2 (6 bases). Germline loops: CDR1 SNHLY, CDR2 FYNNEI. The CDR3 is 13 amino acids. The V and J ends lost 3 bases and 5 bases respectively, with 10 bases between them. This CDR3 reads CASSDAGYETQYF. CDR3 coding DNA: TGTGCCAGCAGTGATGCGGGATACGAGACCCAGTACTTC. Filled out from reference TRBV2 and TRBJ2-5, the complete variable domain reads EPEVTQTPSHQVTQMGQEVILRCVPISNHLYFYWYRQILGQKVEFLVSFYNNEISEKSEIFDDQFSVERPDGSNFTLKIRSTKLEDSAMYFCASSDAGYETQYFGPGTRLLVL.

The J gene is TRBJ1-2, the V gene TRBV7-9, with a possible D match to TRBD1 (5 bases). Trimming removed 0 bases from V and 4 bases from J, with 12 bases in between. The CDR3 contains 15 residues. Per germline, CDR1 SEHNR and CDR2 FQNEAQ (reference sequence). The CDR3 DNA reads TGTGCCAGCAGCTTAGCGCGGGACTCGGGCTATGGCTACACCTTC. Translated: CASSLARDSGYGYTF.

This rearrangement joins TRBV6-6 to TRBJ2-3; 14 bases fit TRBD2. This CDR3 comprises 16 residues. Trimming cost V 6 bases and J 6 bases; bases outside gene matches: 8. Germline CDR1 reads MNHNY; CDR2 reads SVGAGI (reference sequence). CDR3 DNA: TGTGCCAGCAGAGGGCCGGGACTAGCGGGGGCGGATACGCAGTATTTT. It encodes CASRGPGLAGADTQYF.

The gene calls are TRBV30 and TRBJ2-3; 9 nucleotides match TRBD2. The CDR3 has 15 amino acids. V was pared by 8 bases and J by 8 bases, with 17 bases of the junction left unmatched. The germline V gene encodes CDR1 GTSNPN and CDR2 SVGIG (reference sequence). The CDR3 loop is CALSHSGRDVGTQYF. In DNA form, the CDR3 reads TGTGCCCTCAGCCATAGCGGGAGAGATGTGGGTACGCAGTATTTT. The variable domain in full, with the rest retrieved from reference TRBV30 and TRBJ2-3, is SQTIHQWPATLVQPVGSPLSLECTVEGTSNPNLYWYRQAAGRGLQLLFYSVGIGQISSEVPQNLSASRPQDRQFILSSKKLLLSDSGFYLCALSHSGRDVGTQYFGPGTRLTVL.

The J gene is TRBJ2-3, the V gene TRBV5-1; 10 nucleotides align to TRBD2. Germline V lookup: CDR1 SGHRS, CDR2 YFSETQ. V was pared by 1 base and J by 5 bases, with 4 bases of the junction left unmatched. The CDR3 extends over 15 amino acids. The CDR3 protein is CASSLSSGGLDTQYF. CDR3 coding DNA: TGCGCCAGCAGCTTGTCTAGCGGGGGCCTAGATACGCAGTATTTT.

Here the CDR3 reads CASRSSGRGDEQFF. The CDR3 DNA follows: TGTGCCAGCAGATCCTCAGGCCGGGGCGATGAGCAGTTCTTC. The chain carries TRBV28 and TRBJ2-1, with D perhaps matching TRBD1 or TRBD2 (5 bases each). The CDR3 runs to 14 residues. Per germline, CDR1 MDHEN and CDR2 SYDVKM. The V end was cut by 6 bases, the J end by 8 bases, with 17 bases between.

The chain joins TRBV11-2 to TRBJ2-5; perhaps TRBD2 as D (6 bases). This CDR3 has 14 residues. With 7 bases removed from V and 5 bases from J, the gap between germline ends came to 17 bases. Per germline, CDR1 SGHAT and CDR2 FQNNGV. CDR3 residues: CASTVAGPRETQYF. CDR3 nucleotides: TGTGCCAGCACCGTCGCGGGACCTCGGGAGACCCAGTACTTC.

This rearrangement joins TRBV7-6 to TRBJ1-5; no reliable D call. The CDR3 has 13 amino acids. CDR1 and CDR2 from the germline V gene are SGHVS and FNYEAQ. V lost 3 bases to trimming and J lost 5 bases, with 8 bases between them. DNA for the CDR3: TGTGCCAGCAGCTTGCACTTCGATCAGCCCCAGCATTTT. It encodes CASSLHFDQPQHF.

This chain connects TRBV5-1 to TRBJ2-2; 10 bases are shared with TRBD2. V was pared by 4 bases and J by 4 bases, with 7 bases of the junction left unmatched. Germline assignment: CDR1 SGHRS and CDR2 YFSETQ. The CDR3 runs to 16 residues. As DNA, the CDR3 is TGCGCCAGCAGCACCGGGACTAGCGTTCTCACCGGGGAGCTGTTTTTT. Amino acid sequence: CASSTGTSVLTGELFF.

The gene calls are TRBV7-9 and TRBJ2-2; TRBD1 might be the D (6 bases). CDR1 SEHNR and CDR2 FQNEAQ come from the germline V gene (reference sequence). Trimming cost V 5 bases and J 2 bases, with 12 bases left between them. The CDR3 loop spans 15 amino acids. The CDR3 is CASSVDRINTGELFF. CDR3 sequence (DNA): TGTGCCAGCAGCGTCGACAGGATTAACACCGGGGAGCTGTTTTTT.

J is TRBJ1-5 and V is TRBV10-3, with 7 bases that match TRBD1. Germline CDR1 is ENHRY and CDR2 is SYGVKD. The length of the CDR3 is 15 residues. With 6 bases clipped from V and 1 base from J, the junction kept 6 bases outside the gene matches. The CDR3 DNA follows: TGTGCCATCAGCGGAACAGGGGCAAGCAATCAGCCCCAGCATTTT. This encodes CAISGTGASNQPQHF.

The chain is built from TRBV6-5 and TRBJ2-2; 8 bases align to TRBD2. J lost 1 base, V lost 6 bases, and 4 bases had no gene match. CDR1 MNHEY and CDR2 SVGAGI come from the germline V gene. This CDR3 is built from 15 residues. CDR3 DNA: TGTGCCAGCAGCCAGGGACTAGGGAACACCGGGGAGCTGTTTTTT. Translation gives CASSQGLGNTGELFF.

This clone was recorded a few times. V is TRBV5-1 and J is TRBJ1-3; D ambiguous. Germline V gene sequence: CDR1 SGHRS, CDR2 YFSETQ. The CDR3 is made up of 14 amino acids. Trimming stripped 3 bases from V and 2 bases from J, with 9 bases between. The CDR3 protein is CASSSGLAGNTIYF. CDR3 sequence (DNA): TGCGCCAGCAGCTCGGGCCTTGCTGGAAACACCATATATTTT.

This chain connects TRBV7-3 to TRBJ2-5, with D tentatively TRBD2 (6 bases). V lost 2 bases and J 1 base, leaving 14 bases between the germline ends. Looked up from germline, CDR1 is SGHTA and CDR2 is FQGTGA. This CDR3 has 16 residues. The CDR3 reads CASSLGGVGGQETQYF. CDR3 in DNA: TGTGCCAGCAGCTTAGGAGGGGTGGGTGGCCAAGAGACCCAGTACTTC.

The V and J genes are TRBV5-1 and TRBJ1-1, with D possibly matching TRBD1 (6 bases). V shed 1 base and J shed 2 bases, with 21 bases lying between them. Germline lookup yields CDR1 SGHRS and CDR2 YFSETQ. The CDR3 loop spans 18 amino acids. The CDR3 DNA follows: TGCGCCAGCAGCTTGACGCCCGGGGGCTCGAGAGTTAACACTGAAGCTTTCTTT. Translating it yields CASSLTPGGSRVNTEAFF.

Concerning this clone itself: Other nucleotide sequences from this sample produce the same CDR3. The V gene is TRBV9, the J gene TRBJ1-1; TRBD1 is a possible D gene (6 bases). This CDR3 is built from 14 residues. The V and J ends lost 0 bases and 3 bases respectively, with 9 bases between them. CDR1 SGDLS and CDR2 YYNGEE come from the germline V gene. The CDR3 bases are TGTGCCAGCAGCGTAGCGGGGGCAGACACTGAAGCTTTCTTT. This translates into CASSVAGADTEAFF.

The chain uses TRBV11-3 and TRBJ1-1; the D is unclear. The CDR3 contains 15 residues. Trimming stripped 1 base from V and 3 bases from J, with 12 bases between. Germline CDR1 and CDR2: SGHNT and YENEEA. CDR3 DNA: TGTGCCAGCAGCTTAGGGGGTAGGGAGGACACTGAAGCTTTCTTT. Its protein product is CASSLGGREDTEAFF.

The V and J genes are TRBV5-1 and TRBJ2-5; TRBD1 might be the D (5 bases). Germline V CDR1 and CDR2: SGHRS, YFSETQ. The CDR3 runs to 14 residues. The V end lost 4 bases, the J end lost 5 bases, and 15 bases lay between the germline ends. The CDR3 DNA reads as TGCGCCAGCAGCCAGGGTCCGCTTGTGGAGACCCAGTACTTC. Amino acid sequence: CASSQGPLVETQYF.